This entry describes one TCR beta chain. What it binds is unknown. PCR amplification relied on 60 Vbeta primers (plus 13 Jbeta primers). Using immunoSEQ multiplex PCR, the repertoire was profiled, and TCRdb retains in-frame clones only, with some absent. The sample consists of roughly 80,000 clones, 80% to 90% of them appearing once. The sample belongs to a study of cytomegalovirus exposure and HLA in healthy donors. Turning to the study itself: The early release's HLA-typed donors yielded about 85 million unique TCRs.

V dropped 4 bases and J dropped 5; count of bases not matched to a gene: 9. The germline gives CDR1 SGHRS, CDR2 YFSETQ. The CDR3 loop spans 15 amino acids. General study points: CMV serostatus alone was available as immune exposure information. Roughly uniform sequencing depth across donors was assumed, possibly incorrectly. The authors later linked a missense DCLRE1C variant to TCR beta V- and J-gene trimming.

Sequenced input: PBMCs. This receptor was taken from a young woman in good health and CMV-seronegative. V gene TRBV5-1 combines with J gene TRBJ2-5, with 9 bases lining up with TRBD1. The CDR3 protein is CASSPRTGVMETQYF. The CDR3 bases are TGCGCCAGCAGCCCAAGGACAGGGGTTATGGAGACCCAGTACTTC.